Each of the 25 T cell receptor beta chains below was sequenced from the same sample in a study of T cells in Graves' hyperthyroidism and ophthalmopathy. RNA transcripts were the template for amplifying TCR beta CDR3 regions. HTBI primers were the set used in a first-round RT-PCR of the TCR CDR3. MiXCR was run by TCRdb on the multiplex PCR reads, yielding one entry per CDR3 protein. The sample holds approximately 520,000 distinct CDR3 sequences; approximately 24% are singletons and the top ten take about 11%. The sequencing sample was made of blood. Receptor source: a woman in her 30s with Graves' ophthalmopathy.

This clonotype was seen only a few times. The chain employs TRBV11-2 and TRBJ1-1; D possibly corresponds to TRBD1 (6 bases). The CDR3 runs to 15 residues. Trimming took off 5 bases at V and 5 bases at J, with 18 bases between the two ends. In germline, CDR1 is SGHAT, CDR2 FQNNGV. CDR3 nucleotide sequence: TGTGCCAGCAGCGTAACCCCAGGGGCTGTGACTGAAGCTTTCTTT. Translated, it gives CASSVTPGAVTEAFF.

This clonotype was seen repeatedly, ten times or more. The chain combines TRBV12-3 or TRBV12-4 with TRBJ1-6, with D perhaps matching TRBD1 (6 bases). Deletions cut 4 bases from V and 6 bases from J, with 7 bases between. CDR3 size: 13 residues. The CDR3, as DNA: TGTGCCAGCAGTTCCAGGGGTAATTCACCCCTCCACTTT. Amino acids: CASSSRGNSPLHF.

This clonotype was detected ten times or more. The CDR3 DNA is TGTGCCAGCAGTTACGAGGGGGCCTATGGCTACACCTTC. It specifies CASSYEGAYGYTF. The chain employs TRBV6-5 and TRBJ1-2; 7 bases align to TRBD1. This CDR3 comprises 13 residues. Germline trimming cut 2 bases from V and 4 bases from J; bases unmatched to any gene: 1. Per the germline V gene, CDR1 is MNHEY and CDR2 is SVGAGI.

This chain joins TRBV11-2 and TRBJ1-1; D uncertain. Germline lookup yields CDR1 SGHAT and CDR2 FQNNGV. V lost 5 bases, J lost 0 bases, and 16 bases lay in between. This CDR3 spans 16 amino acids. The CDR3 loop is CASSLLRGSMNTEAFF. In DNA form, the CDR3 reads TGTGCCAGCAGCCTCTTACGCGGATCGATGAACACTGAAGCTTTCTTT.

The CDR3 protein is CAWSKVEGGGYTF. The CDR3 DNA sequence: TGTGCCTGGAGTAAGGTCGAGGGTGGAGGCTACACCTTC. The chain carries TRBV30 and TRBJ1-2; D not certain. Trimming stripped 2 bases from V and 8 bases from J, with 15 bases between. Germline-derived CDR1 and CDR2 are GTSNPN and SVGIG (reference sequence). The CDR3 runs 13 residues.

This clonotype was found a few times. The chain combines TRBV7-6 with TRBJ2-2; D gene unclear. V shed 1 base and J shed 7 bases, with 19 bases lying between them. The CDR3 length is 17 residues. Germline CDR1 and CDR2: SGHVS and FNYEAQ. The CDR3 region is CASSLGWQPGQDGELFF. The CDR3, as DNA: TGTGCCAGCAGCTTAGGTTGGCAACCAGGCCAAGACGGGGAGCTGTTTTTT.

The chain couples TRBV12-5 to TRBJ1-2; D remains unclear. The ends were cut back, 3 bases at V and 8 bases at J, with 13 bases in the middle. Germline values: CDR1 LGHNT, CDR2 FRNRAP. CDR3 length: 13 residues. CDR3 region: CASGFRLMGGYTF. Written as DNA, the CDR3 is TGTGCTAGTGGTTTTCGGTTGATGGGGGGCTACACCTTC.

This clonotype was recorded a few times. The V and J genes are TRBV5-1 and TRBJ2-6; D gene unclear. This CDR3 has 14 residues. Trimming shortened V by 7 bases and J by 0 bases, and 8 bases separated the two germline ends. Germline V gives CDR1 SGHRS, CDR2 YFSETQ. CDR3 in amino acids: CASAVISGANVLTF. CDR3 sequence (DNA): TGCGCCAGCGCAGTGATCTCTGGGGCCAACGTCCTGACTTTC.

The chain is built from TRBV9 and TRBJ1-5; D gene unclear. Between the trimmed V and J ends, which lost 3 bases and 0 bases, there was a span of 10 bases. The germline V gene has CDR1 SGDLS and CDR2 YYNGEE. The CDR3 runs 15 residues. The DNA for the CDR3 is TGTGCCAGCAGCGATACGGGTGATAGCAATCAGCCCCAGCATTTT. Translation: CASSDTGDSNQPQHF.

There are many counts of this clonotype. The chain uses TRBV28 and TRBJ2-7; possible D gene TRBD1, 8 bases. The V gene lost 5 bases and the J gene lost 6 bases, with 20 bases spanning the gap. In germline, CDR1 is MDHEN, CDR2 SYDVKM. The CDR3 extends over 15 amino acids. DNA for the CDR3: TGTGCCAGCAGTCCCCGGACAGGGAGGGGAGGCGAGCAGTACTTC. Its translation: CASSPRTGRGGEQYF.

This clonotype was seen only a few times. The chain recombines TRBV20-1 with TRBJ1-1; D is ambiguous. The germline gives CDR1 DFQATT, CDR2 SNEGSKA (reference sequence). The CDR3 is 12 residues long. The CDR3 DNA reads as TGCAGCGTAAAAGAAAGGGCGACTGAAGCTTTCTTT. Translation gives CSVKERATEAFF.

J is TRBJ1-1 and V is TRBV25-1; a weak D match, TRBD1 (5 bases). Looked up from germline, CDR1 is MGHDK and CDR2 is SYGVNS. The CDR3 runs 13 residues. Trimming removed 5 bases from V and 4 bases from J, with 11 bases in between. CDR3 region: CASSRGFGTEAFF. The DNA of the CDR3 is TGTGCCAGCAGTAGGGGCTTCGGCACTGAAGCTTTCTTT.

Ten or more counts support this clonotype. The chain joins TRBV7-2 to TRBJ1-5; D not resolved. The CDR3 spans 12 residues. V was shortened by 3 bases and J by 9 bases, with 9 bases between the two germline ends. The V gene's germline CDR1 is SGHTA and CDR2 FQGNSA. The CDR3 coding sequence is TGTGCCAGCAGCTTTGAAAGGCGGCCCCAGCATTTT. This encodes CASSFERRPQHF.

The V and J genes are TRBV11-2 and TRBJ1-1; maybe TRBD1 (5 bases). The length of the CDR3 is 16 residues. Germline CDR1 SGHAT, CDR2 FQNNGV. Trimming removed 5 bases at V and 0 bases at J, with 16 bases between. CDR3 in DNA: TGTGCCAGCAGCCACGTCGGGGGGGGGGTGAACACTGAAGCTTTCTTT. The encoded protein is CASSHVGGGVNTEAFF.

This clonotype has ten or more counts. V and J are TRBV27 and TRBJ1-1, with D uncertain. V dropped 1 base and J dropped 0 bases, with 6 bases sitting between them. This CDR3 is built from 14 residues. Germline loops: CDR1 MNHEY, CDR2 SMNVEV (reference sequence). The CDR3 nucleotides read TGTGCCAGCAGTTTATGGGCGGTGAACACTGAAGCTTTCTTT. Translating gives CASSLWAVNTEAFF.

The genes are TRBV7-2 and TRBJ2-7; D is uncertain. CDR3 length equals 13 residues. The V and J ends lost 5 bases and 7 bases respectively, with 15 bases between them. Per the germline V gene, CDR1 is SGHTA and CDR2 is FQGNSA. The CDR3 coding sequence is TGTGCCAGCAGCCCTGGTCCGGCAAGGGAGCAGTACTTC. Its translation is CASSPGPAREQYF.

This clonotype showed up many times. The chain combines TRBV13 with TRBJ1-1; D call uncertain. Germline V gene lookup returns CDR1 PRHDT and CDR2 FYEKMQ (reference sequence). V shed 5 bases and J shed 5 bases, with 12 bases lying between them. This CDR3 region has 13 residues. The chain's CDR3 is CASSRRMGTEAFF. The CDR3 DNA follows: TGTGCCAGCAGCCGCAGGATGGGAACTGAAGCTTTCTTT.

This clonotype showed up many times. This chain connects TRBV4-3 to TRBJ1-1, with a possible D match to TRBD1 (5 bases). This CDR3 region has 14 residues. Germline V gives CDR1 LGHNA, CDR2 YSLEER. V was trimmed by 0 bases and J by 3 bases, leaving 8 bases between them. DNA for the CDR3: TGCGCCAGCAGCCAAGAACAGGAAGACACTGAAGCTTTCTTT. It is translated as CASSQEQEDTEAFF.

This clonotype was recorded many times. The chain has TRBV27 and TRBJ1-4, with 8 positions matching TRBD1. With V trimmed by 8 bases and J by 8 bases, 10 bases remained unmatched. Per the germline V gene, CDR1 is MNHEY and CDR2 is SMNVEV (reference sequence). The CDR3 has 14 residues. CDR3 protein: CASRRTGFGEKLFF. CDR3 coding DNA: TGTGCCAGCCGAAGGACAGGGTTCGGGGAAAAACTGTTTTTT.

In its sample, this clonotype was seen many times. V usage is TRBV7-9 and J usage is TRBJ1-1; the D is unclear. V shed 2 bases and J shed 1 base, with 11 bases lying between them. This CDR3 has 15 amino acids. CDR1 SEHNR and CDR2 FQNEAQ come from the germline V gene (reference sequence). The CDR3 DNA follows: TGTGCCAGCAGCTTATTTCCAGGCACGAACACTGAAGCTTTCTTT. Encoded protein: CASSLFPGTNTEAFF.

The chain links TRBV2 to TRBJ2-2, with D possibly TRBD1 on 6 matching bases. Germline assignment: CDR1 SNHLY and CDR2 FYNNEI. Trimming shortened V by 7 bases and J by 2 bases, and 14 bases separated the two germline ends. This CDR3 comprises 15 residues. The CDR3 loop reads CASTPPTGNTGELFF. For the CDR3, the DNA is TGTGCCAGCACTCCTCCGACAGGAAACACCGGGGAGCTGTTTTTT.

There are many counts of this clonotype. The CDR3 loop is CASSLPTSGGVSSSEQYF. The CDR3 region has the DNA TGTGCCAGCAGTTTACCGACTAGCGGGGGGGTCTCTTCTTCCGAGCAGTACTTC. This chain links TRBV28 with TRBJ2-7, with TRBD2 matching 14 bases. With V trimmed by 2 bases and J by 6 bases, 12 bases remained unmatched. The CDR3 has 18 residues. Germline CDR1 MDHEN, CDR2 SYDVKM.

The rearrangement joins TRBV28 to TRBJ1-1; TRBD1 is a possible D gene (6 bases). The CDR3 is made up of 12 amino acids. The germline V and J ends were trimmed by 11 bases and 8 bases, with 18 bases remaining between them. CDR1 MDHEN and CDR2 SYDVKM come from the germline V gene. CDR3: CACTTYRAEAFF. Here the CDR3 DNA reads TGTGCCTGCACTACCTACAGGGCCGAAGCTTTCTTT.

The rearrangement links TRBV4-1 to TRBJ2-5, with unresolved D. This CDR3 spans 14 amino acids. Trimming left V 1 base short and J 3 bases short, with 9 bases between. Germline V lookup: CDR1 MGHRA, CDR2 YSYEKL. This CDR3 reads CASSQGGSEETQYF. CDR3 DNA: TGCGCCAGCAGCCAAGGCGGCAGCGAAGAGACCCAGTACTTC.

J is TRBJ1-5 and V is TRBV28; D is uncertain. The CDR3 consists of 14 residues. V lost 4 bases to trimming and J lost 8 bases, with 15 bases between them. From germline, CDR1 is MDHEN and CDR2 SYDVKM. This CDR3 is CASSSLASRKPQHF. CDR3 coding DNA: TGTGCCAGCAGTTCGTTGGCGTCGAGGAAGCCCCAGCATTTT.